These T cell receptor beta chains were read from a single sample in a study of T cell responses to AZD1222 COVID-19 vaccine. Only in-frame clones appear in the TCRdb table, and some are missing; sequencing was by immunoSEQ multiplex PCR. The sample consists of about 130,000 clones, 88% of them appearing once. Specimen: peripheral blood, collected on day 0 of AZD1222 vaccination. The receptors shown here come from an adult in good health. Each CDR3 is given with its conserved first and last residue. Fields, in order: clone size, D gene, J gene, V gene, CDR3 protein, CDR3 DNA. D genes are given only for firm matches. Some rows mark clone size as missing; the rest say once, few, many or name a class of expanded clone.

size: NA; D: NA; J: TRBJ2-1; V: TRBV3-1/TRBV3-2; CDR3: CASSHSSKRGSYNEQFF; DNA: TGTGCCAGCAGCCATTCTTCGAAGAGGGGGTCCTACAATGAGCAGTTCTTC
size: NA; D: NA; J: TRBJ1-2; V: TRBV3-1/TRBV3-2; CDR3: CASRLYTSGAGYTF; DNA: TGTGCCAGCAGACTTTACACGTCGGGCGCGGGCTACACCTTC
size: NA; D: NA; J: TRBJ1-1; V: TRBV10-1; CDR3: CASSRTAFSGTFF; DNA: TGCGCCAGCAGCCGGACGGCTTTCTCTGGGACTTTCTTT
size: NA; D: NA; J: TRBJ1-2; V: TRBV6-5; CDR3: CASGNGGLSYGYTF; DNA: TGTGCCAGTGGGAACGGGGGGCTCAGCTATGGCTACACCTTC
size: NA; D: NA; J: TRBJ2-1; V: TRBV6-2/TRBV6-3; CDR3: CASSSGTDFYNEQFF; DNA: TGTGCCAGCAGTTCAGGGACGGATTTCTACAATGAGCAGTTCTTC
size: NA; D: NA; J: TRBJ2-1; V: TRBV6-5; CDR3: CASSSTNEQFF; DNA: TGTGCCAGCAGTTCGACCAATGAGCAGTTCTTC
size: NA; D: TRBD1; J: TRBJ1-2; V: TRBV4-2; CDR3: CASSQLSGGGYGYTF; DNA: TGTGCCAGCAGCCAACTGTCAGGGGGTGGCTATGGCTACACCTTC
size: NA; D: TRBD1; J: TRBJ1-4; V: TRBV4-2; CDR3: CASSPRQGRSSEKLFF; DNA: TGTGCCAGCAGCCCCAGACAGGGCCGCTCTTCGGAAAAACTGTTTTTT
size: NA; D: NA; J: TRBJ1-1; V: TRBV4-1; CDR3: CASRTSPGATEAFF; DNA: TGCGCCAGCAGGACCTCCCCGGGGGCAACTGAAGCTTTCTTT
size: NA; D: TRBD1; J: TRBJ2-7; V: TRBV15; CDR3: CATSRVLTGGVEQYF; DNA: TGTGCCACCAGCAGAGTCTTGACAGGGGGAGTTGAGCAGTACTTC
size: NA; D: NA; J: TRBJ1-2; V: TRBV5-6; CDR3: CASSLVGPDYGYTF; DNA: TGTGCCAGCAGCTTGGTCGGGCCGGACTATGGCTACACCTTC
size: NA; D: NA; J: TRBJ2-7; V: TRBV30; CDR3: CAWSVAYEQYF; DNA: TGTGCCTGGAGTGTGGCCTACGAGCAGTACTTC
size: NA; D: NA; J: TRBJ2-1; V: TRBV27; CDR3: CASTPGPWANEQFF; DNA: TGTGCCAGCACCCCGGGACCCTGGGCGAATGAGCAGTTCTTC
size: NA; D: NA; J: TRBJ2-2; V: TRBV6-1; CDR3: CASSEVAINTGELFF; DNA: TGTGCCAGCAGTGAAGTGGCAATCAACACCGGGGAGCTGTTTTTT
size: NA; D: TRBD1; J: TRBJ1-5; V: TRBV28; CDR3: CASSAGTGGFLGNQPQHF; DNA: TGTGCCAGCAGCGCCGGGACAGGGGGCTTTTTGGGCAATCAGCCCCAGCATTTT
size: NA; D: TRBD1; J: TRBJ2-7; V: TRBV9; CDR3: CAGGQGATYEQYF; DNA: TGCGCCGGGGGACAGGGGGCTACCTACGAGCAGTACTTC
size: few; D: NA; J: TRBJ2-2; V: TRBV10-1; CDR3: CASSEPIRGELFF; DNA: TGCGCCAGCAGTGAGCCAATTCGGGGGGAGCTGTTTTTT
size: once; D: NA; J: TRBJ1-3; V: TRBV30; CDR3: CAWSPAGSSGNTIYF; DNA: TGTGCCTGGAGTCCAGCAGGGAGCTCTGGAAACACCATATATTTT
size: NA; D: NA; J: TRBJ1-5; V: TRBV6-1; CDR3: CASSDRGANQPQHF; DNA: TGTGCCAGCAGTGACAGGGGTGCCAATCAGCCCCAGCATTTT
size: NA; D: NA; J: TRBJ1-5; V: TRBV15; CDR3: CATSRDRGNQPQHF; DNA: TGTGCCACCAGCAGAGATCGAGGAAATCAGCCCCAGCATTTT
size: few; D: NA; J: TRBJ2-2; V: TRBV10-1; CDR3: CASSETGAGLTGELFF; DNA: TGCGCCAGCAGTGAGACCGGGGCAGGGCTAACCGGGGAGCTGTTTTTT
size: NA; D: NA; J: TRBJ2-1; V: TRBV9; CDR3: CASSPAGLFQDNEQFF; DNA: TGTGCCAGCAGCCCCGCGGGACTCTTCCAGGACAATGAGCAGTTCTTC
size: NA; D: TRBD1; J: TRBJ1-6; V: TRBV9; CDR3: CASDGTGNSPLHF; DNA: TGTGCCAGCGACGGGACAGGGAATTCACCCCTCCACTTT
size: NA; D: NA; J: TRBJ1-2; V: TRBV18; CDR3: CASSPPVDDGYTF; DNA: TGTGCCAGCTCACCACCGGTAGACGATGGCTACACCTTC
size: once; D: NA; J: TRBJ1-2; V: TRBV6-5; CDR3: CASSSHGSANYGYTF; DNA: TGTGCCAGCAGTTCTCACGGGAGCGCTAACTATGGCTACACCTTC
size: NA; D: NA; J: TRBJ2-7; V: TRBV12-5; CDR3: CASGKTETYEQYF; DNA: TGTGCTAGTGGAAAAACTGAGACCTACGAGCAGTACTTC
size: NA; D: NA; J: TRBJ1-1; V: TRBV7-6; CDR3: CASSPSALNTEAFF; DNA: TGTGCCAGCAGCCCTAGCGCATTGAACACTGAAGCTTTCTTT
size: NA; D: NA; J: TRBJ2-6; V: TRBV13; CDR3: CASSPGGSGANVLTF; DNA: TGTGCCAGCAGCCCCGGGGGATCTGGGGCCAACGTCCTGACTTTC
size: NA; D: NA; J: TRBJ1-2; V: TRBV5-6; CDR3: CASSLAANYGYTF; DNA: TGTGCCAGCAGCTTGGCCGCTAACTATGGCTACACCTTC
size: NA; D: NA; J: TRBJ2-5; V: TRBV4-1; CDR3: CASSKGASRETQYF; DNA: TGCGCCAGCAGTAAAGGGGCTAGCCGGGAGACCCAGTACTTC
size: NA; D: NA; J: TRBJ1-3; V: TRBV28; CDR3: CASSPPEGSGNTIYF; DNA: TGTGCCAGCAGTCCCCCGGAGGGCTCTGGAAACACCATATATTTT
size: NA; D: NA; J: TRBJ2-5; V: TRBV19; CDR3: CASSIMTSQGETQYF; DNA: TGTGCCAGTAGTATTATGACATCCCAAGGGGAGACCCAGTACTTC
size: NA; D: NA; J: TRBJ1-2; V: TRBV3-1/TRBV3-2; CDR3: CASSPGVDGYTF; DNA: TGTGCCAGCAGTCCAGGGGTAGATGGCTACACCTTC
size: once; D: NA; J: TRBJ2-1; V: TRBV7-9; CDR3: CASSFSEISYNEQFF; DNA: TGTGCCAGCAGCTTCTCGGAAATCTCCTACAATGAGCAGTTCTTC
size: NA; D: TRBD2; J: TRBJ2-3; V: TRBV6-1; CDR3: CASSETSGRPDTQYF; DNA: TGTGCCAGCAGTGAGACTAGCGGGAGACCAGATACGCAGTATTTT
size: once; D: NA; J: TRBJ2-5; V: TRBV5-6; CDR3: CASSLPGGTQETQYF; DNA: TGTGCCAGCAGCCTTCCCGGAGGTACACAAGAGACCCAGTACTTC
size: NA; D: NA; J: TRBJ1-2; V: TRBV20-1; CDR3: CSARANYGYTF; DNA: TGCAGTGCTAGGGCCAACTATGGCTACACCTTC
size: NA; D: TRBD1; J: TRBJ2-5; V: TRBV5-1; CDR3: CASSWGTAKETQYF; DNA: TGCGCCAGCAGCTGGGGGACAGCTAAAGAGACCCAGTACTTC
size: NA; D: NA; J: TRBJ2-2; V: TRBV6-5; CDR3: CASSYSQSSTGELFF; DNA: TGTGCCAGCAGTTACTCCCAGTCGAGCACCGGGGAGCTGTTTTTT
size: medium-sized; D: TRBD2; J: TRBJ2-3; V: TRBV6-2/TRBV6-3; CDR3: CASSYGTSSDTQYF; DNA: TGTGCCAGCAGTTACGGGACTAGCTCAGATACGCAGTATTTT
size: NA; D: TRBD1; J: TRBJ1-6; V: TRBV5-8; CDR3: CASSFSTQGDSPLHF; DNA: TGTGCCAGCAGCTTCTCGACACAGGGGGATTCACCCCTCCACTTT
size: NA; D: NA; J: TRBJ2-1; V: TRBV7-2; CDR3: CASSLGLYNEQFF; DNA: TGTGCCAGCAGCTTAGGGCTTTACAATGAGCAGTTCTTC
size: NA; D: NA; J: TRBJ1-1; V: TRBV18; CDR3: CASSPRGVLNTEAFF; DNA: TGTGCCAGCTCACCTAGGGGGGTGCTGAACACTGAAGCTTTCTTT
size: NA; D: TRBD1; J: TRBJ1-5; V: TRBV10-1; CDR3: CARRDRGDQPQHF; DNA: TGCGCCAGGAGGGACAGGGGGGATCAGCCCCAGCATTTT
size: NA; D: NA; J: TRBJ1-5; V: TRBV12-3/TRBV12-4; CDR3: CASSEGNQPQHF; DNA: TGTGCCAGCAGTGAAGGCAATCAGCCCCAGCATTTT
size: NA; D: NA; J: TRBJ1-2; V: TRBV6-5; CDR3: CASRKGIVGGYTF; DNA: TGTGCCAGCAGGAAAGGGATAGTCGGAGGCTACACCTTC
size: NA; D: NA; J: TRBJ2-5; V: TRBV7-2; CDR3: CASSPWQEYQETQYF; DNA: TGTGCCAGCAGCCCGTGGCAGGAGTACCAAGAGACCCAGTACTTC
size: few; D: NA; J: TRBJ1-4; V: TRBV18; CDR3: CASSPEATKKLFF; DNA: TGTGCCAGCTCACCGGAGGCCACTAAGAAACTGTTTTTT
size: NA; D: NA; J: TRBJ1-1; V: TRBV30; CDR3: CAWNPGGGPDTEAFF; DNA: TGTGCCTGGAATCCCGGGGGGGGCCCGGACACTGAAGCTTTCTTT
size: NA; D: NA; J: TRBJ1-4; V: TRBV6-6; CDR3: CASSYQGLGEKLFF; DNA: TGTGCCAGCAGTTACCAGGGATTGGGTGAAAAACTGTTTTTT
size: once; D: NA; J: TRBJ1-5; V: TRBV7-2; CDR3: CASSLEAHQVQPQHF; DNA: TGTGCCAGCAGCTTAGAGGCCCACCAGGTACAGCCCCAGCATTTT